This T cell receptor (beta chain) was obtained from a study of control samples from healthy donors and cancer patients. V shed 0 bases and J shed 4 bases, with 10 bases lying between them. The germline CDR1 and CDR2 sequences are SGHRS and YFSETQ. The CDR3 consists of 14 residues. Repertoires were generated with immunoSEQ multiplex PCR, while TCRdb's copy carries only in-frame clones and drops some. The sample consists of fewer than 100,000 clones, around 82% of them appearing once. This sequence originates from a man in his fifties or sixties in good health. V and J are TRBV5-1 and TRBJ2-5, with D possibly matching TRBD2 (7 bases). Sequences were obtained from blood. Here the CDR3 DNA reads TGCGCCAGCAGCTTGGAGGGGGGGGGAGAGACCCAGTACTTC. This sequence encodes CASSLEGGGETQYF.